The 14 T cell receptor beta chains given below trace back to one sample, sequenced in a study of T cell changes during pregnancy in multiple sclerosis (dated by TCRdb to about 2019). Library generation was performed with the immunoSEQ multiplex PCR assay. As stored in TCRdb, this immuneACCESS dataset retains in-frame rearrangements with V and J assigned. A fraction of the clones does not appear; measured against another copy, unresolved V genes explain less than half of the discrepancy, and the remainder lacks a known reason. In all, the sample holds tens of thousands of clones, and more than 85% of those were seen once. 0.61% of the sample rests with the top ten. The sample in question was CD4+ T cells from peripheral blood mononuclear cells, obtained in the third trimester of pregnancy. The receptor source for this set is a female donor with multiple sclerosis, enrolled in a pregnancy study.

The chain links TRBV25-1 to TRBJ1-6; D gene uncertain. CDR1 is MGHDK and CDR2 is SYGVNS in the germline V gene. This CDR3 is built from 13 residues. V lost 6 bases, J lost 7 bases, and 10 bases lay in between. The CDR3, as DNA: TGTGCCAGCAGGAGGGAGGGCAATTCACCCCTCCACTTT. Protein product: CASRREGNSPLHF.

The V call is TRBV9, the J call TRBJ2-7; D unresolved. CDR1 SGDLS and CDR2 YYNGEE come from the germline V gene. V was clipped by 5 bases and J by 6 bases, with 9 bases between them. This CDR3 region has 11 residues. The CDR3 DNA reads as TGTGCCAGCAGTTATTCAGGCGAGCAGTACTTC. Amino acids: CASSYSGEQYF.

This clone has just one count. A read error may account for a junction end that differs from germline. The V call is TRBV11-2, the J call TRBJ1-4, with 8 bases matching TRBD1. Germline lookup yields CDR1 SGHAT and CDR2 FQNNGV. There are 15 residues in the CDR3. The CDR3 nucleotides read TGTGCCAGCAGCATAGACAGGGGAAGGAATGAAAAACTGTTTTTT. Protein product: CASSIDRGRNEKLFF.

The rearrangement joins TRBV5-6 to TRBJ1-6, with a possible D match to TRBD1 (6 bases). The ends were cut back, 4 bases at V and 4 bases at J, with 15 bases in the middle. This CDR3 comprises 16 residues. The germline gives CDR1 SGHDT, CDR2 YYEEEE. CDR3 residues: CASSHTGFRYNSPLHF. The CDR3, as DNA: TGTGCCAGCAGCCATACAGGGTTCCGGTATAATTCACCCCTCCACTTT.

The V call is TRBV6-4, the J call TRBJ2-1; 7 bases fit TRBD1. Germline loops: CDR1 MRHNA, CDR2 SNTAGT. The CDR3 sequence is 14 residues long. Trimming at V came to 6 bases and at J to 6 bases, leaving 8 bases not matched to a gene. The DNA for the CDR3 is TGTGCCAGCAGCGCAGGGGGAAGGTTCAATGAGCAGTTCTTC. It codes for CASSAGGRFNEQFF.

The chain employs TRBV6-6 and TRBJ2-1; 13 nucleotides align to TRBD2. The CDR3 has 16 residues. Germline loops: CDR1 MNHNY, CDR2 SVGAGI (reference sequence). Losses at the gene ends were 5 bases for V and 8 bases for J; bases not matched to a gene: 9. CDR3 protein: CASSQRTSGSGDEQFF. The CDR3 nucleotides read TGTGCCAGCAGTCAACGGACTAGCGGGAGTGGTGATGAGCAGTTCTTC.

The chain is built from TRBV7-2 and TRBJ2-5; 7 nucleotides agree with TRBD2. The CDR3 covers 13 residues. J lost 5 bases, V lost 5 bases, and 5 bases had no gene match. Per the germline V gene, CDR1 is SGHTA and CDR2 is FQGNSA. CDR3 DNA: TGTGCCAGCAGCCCGGGACTACGGGAGACCCAGTACTTC. Encoded protein: CASSPGLRETQYF. Together with reference TRBV7-2 and TRBJ2-5, the CDR3 gives the full variable domain: GAGVSQSPSNKVTEKGKDVELRCDPISGHTALYWYRQSLGQGLEFLIYFQGNSAPDKSGLPSDRFSAERTGGSVSTLTIQRTQQEDSAVYLCASSPGLRETQYFGPGTRLLVL.

This sequence joins TRBV6-5 and TRBJ1-5, with a possible D match to TRBD1 (6 bases). The CDR3 spans 15 residues. V was shortened by 4 bases and J by 2 bases, with 12 bases between the two germline ends. CDR1 and CDR2 (germline): MNHEY, SVGAGI. The CDR3 sequence: CASSSTGFGNQPQHF. In DNA form, the CDR3 reads TGTGCCAGCAGTTCAACAGGGTTTGGCAATCAGCCCCAGCATTTT.

The V call is TRBV5-5, the J call TRBJ2-7, with 11 nucleotides matching TRBD2. The V and J ends lost 3 bases and 3 bases, in that order; junction bases with no gene match: 8. The CDR3 runs 16 residues. Germline V gives CDR1 SGHKS, CDR2 YYEKEE (reference sequence). Here the CDR3 DNA reads TGTGCCAGCAGCTCTTCACTAGCGGGAGCGATCTACGAGCAGTACTTC. It translates to CASSSSLAGAIYEQYF. Variable domain in full (rest from reference TRBV5-5 and TRBJ2-7): DAGVTQSPTHLIKTRGQQVTLRCSPISGHKSVSWYQQVLGQGPQFIFQYYEKEERGRGNFPDRFSARQFPNYSSELNVNALLLGDSALYLCASSSSLAGAIYEQYFGPGTRLTVT.

J is TRBJ2-2 and V is TRBV6-1, with 8 positions matching TRBD1. V lost 6 bases to trimming and J lost 7 bases; unmatched junction nucleotides: 10. The CDR3 length is 15 residues. Germline V lookup: CDR1 MNHNS, CDR2 SASEGT. The CDR3 bases are TGTGCCAGCAGCCCCGGCCAGGGGGCGGGCGGGGAGCTGTTTTTT. Protein product: CASSPGQGAGGELFF.

The V and J genes are TRBV30 and TRBJ2-7, with TRBD1 as a possible D gene (6 bases). Germline CDR1 is GTSNPN and CDR2 is SVGIG (reference sequence). The CDR3 totals 14 residues. Trimming removed 2 bases at V and 3 bases at J, with 14 bases between. CDR3: CAWSPGGTNYEQYF. The CDR3 DNA follows: TGTGCCTGGAGTCCCGGTGGGACAAACTACGAGCAGTACTTC.

V and J are TRBV19 and TRBJ2-7; D might be TRBD2 (6 bases). Germline V gene data show CDR1 as LNHDA and CDR2 as SQIVND (reference sequence). The CDR3 sequence is 13 residues long. The V gene lost 5 bases and the J gene lost 2 bases, with 10 bases spanning the gap. The CDR3 sequence is CASSELAAYEQYF. The DNA of the CDR3 is TGTGCCAGTAGTGAACTAGCCGCCTACGAGCAGTACTTC.

CDR3 in DNA: TGTGCCAGCAGCCCACCGACTGACTATGGCTACACCTTC. Translated, it gives CASSPPTDYGYTF. The chain is built from TRBV7-2 and TRBJ1-2; D unresolved. Germline assignment: CDR1 SGHTA and CDR2 FQGNSA. The V end lost 5 bases, the J end lost 3 bases, and 10 bases lay between the germline ends. The CDR3 contains 13 residues.

The chain recombines TRBV7-9 with TRBJ2-7; 8 bases line up with TRBD1. The CDR3 has 15 amino acids. V lost 1 base and J lost 1; bases outside the gene matches: 3. Germline values: CDR1 SEHNR, CDR2 FQNEAQ (reference sequence). The CDR3 loop reads CASSLGQGLSYEQYF. The CDR3 DNA follows: TGTGCCAGCAGCTTAGGACAGGGGTTATCCTACGAGCAGTACTTC.